This T cell receptor (beta chain) was captured by sequencing in a study of T cells expressing NK-cell markers. Study-wide points: Clones of NKG2C+ T cells that had expanded were of unclear HCMV specificity. A handful of donors carried dominant NKG2C+ clonotypes that made up roughly 1.0-8% of their CD8+ T cells.

One entry per CDR3 protein, without DNA, is what TCRdb gives after re-calling the 5' RACE reads. The data include 150,000 or so distinct CDR3 sequences; the top ten clones carry approximately 18%. The CDR3 is 13 amino acids. Germline assignment: CDR1 ENHRY and CDR2 SYGVKD. Turning to this clonotype: What it binds is unknown.

The chain couples TRBV10-3 to TRBJ2-5. Material: blood T cells: a sorted CD56 or NKG2C T cell subset, CD4+ or CD8+ T cells, or bulk PBMC T cells (not recorded which). This clonotype was sampled from a woman between 18 and 69 years old in good health. The chain's CDR3 is CAISDRNQETQYF.